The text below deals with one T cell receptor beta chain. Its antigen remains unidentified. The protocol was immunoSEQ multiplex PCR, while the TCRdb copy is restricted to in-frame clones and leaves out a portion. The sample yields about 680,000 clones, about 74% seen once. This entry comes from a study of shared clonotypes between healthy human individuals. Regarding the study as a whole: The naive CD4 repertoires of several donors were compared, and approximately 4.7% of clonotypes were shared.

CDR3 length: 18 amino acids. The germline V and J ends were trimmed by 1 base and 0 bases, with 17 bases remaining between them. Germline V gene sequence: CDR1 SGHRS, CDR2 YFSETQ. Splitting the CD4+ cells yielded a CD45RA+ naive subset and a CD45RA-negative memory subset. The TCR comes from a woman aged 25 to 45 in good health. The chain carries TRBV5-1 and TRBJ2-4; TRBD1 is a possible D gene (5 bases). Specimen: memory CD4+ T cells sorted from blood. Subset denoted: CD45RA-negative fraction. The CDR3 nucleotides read TGCGCCAGCAGCTTGTATTTAAGCAGGGAACTAGCCAAAAACATTCAGTACTTC. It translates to CASSLYLSRELAKNIQYF.